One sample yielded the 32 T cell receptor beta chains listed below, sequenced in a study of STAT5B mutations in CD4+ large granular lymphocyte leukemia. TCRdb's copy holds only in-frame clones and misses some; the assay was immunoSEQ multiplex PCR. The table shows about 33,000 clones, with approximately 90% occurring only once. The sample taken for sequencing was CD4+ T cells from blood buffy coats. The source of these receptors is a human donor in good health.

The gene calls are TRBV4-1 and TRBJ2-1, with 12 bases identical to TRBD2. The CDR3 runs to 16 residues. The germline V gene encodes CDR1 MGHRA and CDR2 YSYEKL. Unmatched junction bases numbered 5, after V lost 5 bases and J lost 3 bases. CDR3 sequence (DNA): TGCGCCAGCAGCACCCGACTAGCGGGAGACTACAATGAGCAGTTCTTC. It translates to CASSTRLAGDYNEQFF.

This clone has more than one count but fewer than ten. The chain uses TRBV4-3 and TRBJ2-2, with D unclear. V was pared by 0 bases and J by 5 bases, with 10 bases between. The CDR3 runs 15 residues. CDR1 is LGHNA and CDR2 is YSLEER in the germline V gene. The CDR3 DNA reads TGCGCCAGCAGCCAAGATTTGGGGTGGACCGGGGAGCTGTTTTTT. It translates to CASSQDLGWTGELFF.

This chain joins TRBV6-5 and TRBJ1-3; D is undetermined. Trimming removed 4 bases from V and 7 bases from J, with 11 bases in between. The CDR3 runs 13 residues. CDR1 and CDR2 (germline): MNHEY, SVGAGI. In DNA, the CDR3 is TGTGCCAGCAGTTCCGTGCCGCGGAACACCATATATTTT. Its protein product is CASSSVPRNTIYF.

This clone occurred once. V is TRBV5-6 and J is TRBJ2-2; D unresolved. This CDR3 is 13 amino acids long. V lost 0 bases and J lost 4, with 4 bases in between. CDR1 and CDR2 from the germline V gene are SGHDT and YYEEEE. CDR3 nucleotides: TGTGCCAGCAGCTTGGTAGTCACCGGGGAGCTGTTTTTT. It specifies CASSLVVTGELFF.

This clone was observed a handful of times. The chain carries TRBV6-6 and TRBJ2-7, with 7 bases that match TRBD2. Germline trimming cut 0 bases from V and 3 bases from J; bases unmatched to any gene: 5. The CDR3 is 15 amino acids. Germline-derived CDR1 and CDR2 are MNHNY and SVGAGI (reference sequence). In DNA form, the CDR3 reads TGTGCCAGCAGTTACTCGCGCGGGAGCGGCTACGAGCAGTACTTC. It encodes CASSYSRGSGYEQYF.

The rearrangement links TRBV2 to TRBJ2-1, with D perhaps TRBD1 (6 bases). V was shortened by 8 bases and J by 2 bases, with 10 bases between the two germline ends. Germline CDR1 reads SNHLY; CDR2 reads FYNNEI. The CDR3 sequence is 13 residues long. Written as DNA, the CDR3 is TGTGCCAGCCTACAGGGCCCCTACAATGAGCAGTTCTTC. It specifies CASLQGPYNEQFF.

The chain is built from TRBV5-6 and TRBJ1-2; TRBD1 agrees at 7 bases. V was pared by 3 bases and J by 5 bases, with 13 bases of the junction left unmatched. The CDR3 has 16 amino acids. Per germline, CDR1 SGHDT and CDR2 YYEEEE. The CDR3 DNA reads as TGTGCCAGCAGCTGGCGGCAGGGGGGGGTCGATTATGGCTACACCTTC. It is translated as CASSWRQGGVDYGYTF.

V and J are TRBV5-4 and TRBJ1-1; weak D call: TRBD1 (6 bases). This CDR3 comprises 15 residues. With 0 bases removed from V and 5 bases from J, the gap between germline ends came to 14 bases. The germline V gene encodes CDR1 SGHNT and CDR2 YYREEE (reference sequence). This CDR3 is CASSLDSGALTEAFF. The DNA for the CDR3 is TGTGCCAGCAGCTTGGATTCGGGGGCTTTAACTGAAGCTTTCTTT.

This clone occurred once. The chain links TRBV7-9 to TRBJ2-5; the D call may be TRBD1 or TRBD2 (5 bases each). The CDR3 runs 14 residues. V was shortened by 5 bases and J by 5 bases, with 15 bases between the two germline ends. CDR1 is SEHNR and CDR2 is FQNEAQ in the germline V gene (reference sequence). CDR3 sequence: CASSPLGDHETQYF. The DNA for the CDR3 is TGTGCCAGCAGCCCACTGGGGGATCACGAGACCCAGTACTTC.

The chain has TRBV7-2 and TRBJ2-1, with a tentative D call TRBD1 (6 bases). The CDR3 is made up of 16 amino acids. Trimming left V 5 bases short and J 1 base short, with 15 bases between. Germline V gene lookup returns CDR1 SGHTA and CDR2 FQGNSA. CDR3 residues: CASSLRGQRSYNEQFF. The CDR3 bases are TGTGCCAGCAGCCTAAGAGGACAGAGGTCCTACAATGAGCAGTTCTTC.

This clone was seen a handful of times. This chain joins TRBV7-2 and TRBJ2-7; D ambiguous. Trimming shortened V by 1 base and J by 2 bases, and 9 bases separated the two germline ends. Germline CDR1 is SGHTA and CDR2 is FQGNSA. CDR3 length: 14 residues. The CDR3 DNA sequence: TGTGCCAGCAGCTTAGAGGGAACAGCCTACGAGCAGTACTTC. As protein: CASSLEGTAYEQYF.

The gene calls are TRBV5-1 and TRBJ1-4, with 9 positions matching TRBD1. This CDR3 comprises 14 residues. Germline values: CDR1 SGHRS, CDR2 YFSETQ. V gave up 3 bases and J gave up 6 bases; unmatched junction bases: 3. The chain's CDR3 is CASSSGTGYEKLFF. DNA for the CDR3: TGCGCCAGCAGCTCCGGGACAGGGTATGAAAAACTGTTTTTT.

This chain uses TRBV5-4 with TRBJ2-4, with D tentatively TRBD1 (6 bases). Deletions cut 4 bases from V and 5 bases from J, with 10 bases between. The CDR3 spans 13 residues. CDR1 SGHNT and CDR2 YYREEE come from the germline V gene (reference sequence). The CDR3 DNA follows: TGTGCCAGCAGCGGGGGCGGCGAAAACATTCAGTACTTC. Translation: CASSGGGENIQYF.

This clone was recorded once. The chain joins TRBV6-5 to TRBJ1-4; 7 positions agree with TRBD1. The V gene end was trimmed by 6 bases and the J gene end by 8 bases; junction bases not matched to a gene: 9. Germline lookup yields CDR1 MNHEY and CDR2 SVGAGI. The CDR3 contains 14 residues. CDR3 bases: TGTGCCAGCAGCACCACAGGGGCTTTAGAAAAACTGTTTTTT. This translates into CASSTTGALEKLFF.

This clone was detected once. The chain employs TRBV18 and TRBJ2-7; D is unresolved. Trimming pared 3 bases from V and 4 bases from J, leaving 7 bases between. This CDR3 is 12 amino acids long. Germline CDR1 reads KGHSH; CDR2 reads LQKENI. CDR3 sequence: CASSPNVYEQYF. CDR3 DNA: TGTGCCAGCTCACCGAACGTTTACGAGCAGTACTTC. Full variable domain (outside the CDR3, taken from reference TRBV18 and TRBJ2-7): NAGVMQNPRHLVRRRGQEARLRCSPMKGHSHVYWYRQLPEEGLKFMVYLQKENIIDESGMPKERFSAEFPKEGPSILRIQQVVRGDSAAYFCASSPNVYEQYFGPGTRLTVT.

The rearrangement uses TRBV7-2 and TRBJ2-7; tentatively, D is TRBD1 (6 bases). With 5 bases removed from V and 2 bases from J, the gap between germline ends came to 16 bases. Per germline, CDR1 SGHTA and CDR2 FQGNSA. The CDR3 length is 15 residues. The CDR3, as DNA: TGTGCCAGCAGCATAACAGGGAGTAGTACCTACGAGCAGTACTTC. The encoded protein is CASSITGSSTYEQYF.

CDR3 sequence (DNA): TGTGCCAGCAGTTCGTGGGGTTCACCCCTCCACTTT. Translating it yields CASSSWGSPLHF. The chain combines TRBV6-5 with TRBJ1-6; D is undetermined. Trimming removed 4 bases from V and 9 bases from J, with 7 bases in between. This CDR3 contains 12 residues. Germline V gene lookup returns CDR1 MNHEY and CDR2 SVGAGI.

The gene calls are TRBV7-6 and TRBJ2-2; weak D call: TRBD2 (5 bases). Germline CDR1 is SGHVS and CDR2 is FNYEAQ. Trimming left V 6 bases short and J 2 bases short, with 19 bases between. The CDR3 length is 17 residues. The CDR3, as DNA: TGTGCCAGCAGTTTTAGAGGAGGAGGTGGAAACACCGGGGAGCTGTTTTTT. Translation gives CASSFRGGGGNTGELFF.

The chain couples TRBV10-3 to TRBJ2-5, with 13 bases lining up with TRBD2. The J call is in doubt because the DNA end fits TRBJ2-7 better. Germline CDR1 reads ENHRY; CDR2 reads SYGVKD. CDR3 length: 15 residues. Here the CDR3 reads CAISATSGRAYEQYF. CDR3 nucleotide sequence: TGTGCCATCAGCGCAACTAGCGGGAGGGCTTACGAGCAGTACTTC.

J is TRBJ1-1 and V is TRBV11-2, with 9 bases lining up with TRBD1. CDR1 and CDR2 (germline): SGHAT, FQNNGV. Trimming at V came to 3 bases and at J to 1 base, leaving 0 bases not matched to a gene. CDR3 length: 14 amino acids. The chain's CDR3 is CASSLGQGNTEAFF. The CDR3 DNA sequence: TGTGCCAGCAGCTTGGGACAGGGGAACACTGAAGCTTTCTTT.

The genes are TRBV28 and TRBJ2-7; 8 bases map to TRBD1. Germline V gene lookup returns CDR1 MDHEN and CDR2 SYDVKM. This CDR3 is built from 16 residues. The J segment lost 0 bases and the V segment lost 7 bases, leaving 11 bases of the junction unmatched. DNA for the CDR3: TGTGCCAGCATAAGTCAGTCGGGACAGGCCTCCTACGAGCAGTACTTC. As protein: CASISQSGQASYEQYF. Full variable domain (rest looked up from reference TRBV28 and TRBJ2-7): DVKVTQSSRYLVKRTGEKVFLECVQDMDHENMFWYRQDPGLGLRLIYFSYDVKMKEKGDIPEGYSVSREKKERFSLILESASTNQTSMYLCASISQSGQASYEQYFGPGTRLTVT.

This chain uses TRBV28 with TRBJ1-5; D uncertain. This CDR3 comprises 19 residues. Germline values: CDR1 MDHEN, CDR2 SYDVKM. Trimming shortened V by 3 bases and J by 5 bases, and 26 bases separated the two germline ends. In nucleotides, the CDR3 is TGTGCCAGCAGTTTGTACCTTCCCTCGGACGGCCAATCGGATCAGCCCCAGCATTTT. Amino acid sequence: CASSLYLPSDGQSDQPQHF. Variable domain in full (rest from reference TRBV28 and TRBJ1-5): DVKVTQSSRYLVKRTGEKVFLECVQDMDHENMFWYRQDPGLGLRLIYFSYDVKMKEKGDIPEGYSVSREKKERFSLILESASTNQTSMYLCASSLYLPSDGQSDQPQHFGDGTRLSIL.

In DNA, the CDR3 is TGTGCCAGCAAAATCCCCTATGGACAGAACAATGAGCAGTTCTTC. It yields the protein CASKIPYGQNNEQFF. The chain is built from TRBV6-6 and TRBJ2-1; possibly TRBD1 for D (6 bases). Between the trimmed V and J ends, which lost 7 bases and 5 bases, there was a span of 18 bases. The CDR3 runs 15 residues. The germline gives CDR1 MNHNY, CDR2 SVGAGI (reference sequence).

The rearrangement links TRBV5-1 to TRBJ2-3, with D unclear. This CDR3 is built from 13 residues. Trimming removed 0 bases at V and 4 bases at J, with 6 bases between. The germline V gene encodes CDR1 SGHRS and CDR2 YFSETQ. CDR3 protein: CASSLDFADTQYF. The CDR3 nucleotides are TGCGCCAGCAGCTTGGATTTTGCAGATACGCAGTATTTT.

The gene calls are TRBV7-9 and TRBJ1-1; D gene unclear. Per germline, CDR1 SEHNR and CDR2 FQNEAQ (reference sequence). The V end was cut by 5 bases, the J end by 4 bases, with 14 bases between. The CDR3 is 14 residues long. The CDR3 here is CASSHVRDSTEAFF. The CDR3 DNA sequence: TGTGCCAGCAGCCACGTACGGGATTCCACTGAAGCTTTCTTT.

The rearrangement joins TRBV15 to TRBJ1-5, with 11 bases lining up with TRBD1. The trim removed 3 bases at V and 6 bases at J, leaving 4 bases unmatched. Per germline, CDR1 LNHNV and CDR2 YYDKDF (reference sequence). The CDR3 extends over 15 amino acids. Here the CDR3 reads CATSRDRGRGQPQHF. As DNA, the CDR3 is TGTGCCACCAGCAGGGACAGGGGGCGCGGTCAGCCCCAGCATTTT.

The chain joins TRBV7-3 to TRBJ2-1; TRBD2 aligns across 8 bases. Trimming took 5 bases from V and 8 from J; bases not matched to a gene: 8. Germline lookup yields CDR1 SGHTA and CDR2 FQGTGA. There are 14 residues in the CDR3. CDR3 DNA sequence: TGTGCCAGCAGCCGTGGACTAGCAGGCGATGAGCAGTTCTTC. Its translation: CASSRGLAGDEQFF.

The CDR3 region is CASSLGAKSEQFF. In DNA form, the CDR3 reads TGTGCCAGCAGCTTAGGCGCTAAGTCCGAGCAGTTCTTC. The chain carries TRBV7-2 and TRBJ2-1, with unresolved D. Germline CDR1 SGHTA, CDR2 FQGNSA. Trimming pared 1 base from V and 10 bases from J, leaving 11 bases between. There are 13 residues in the CDR3. The variable domain in full, with the rest retrieved from reference TRBV7-2 and TRBJ2-1, is GAGVSQSPSNKVTEKGKDVELRCDPISGHTALYWYRQSLGQGLEFLIYFQGNSAPDKSGLPSDRFSAERTGGSVSTLTIQRTQQEDSAVYLCASSLGAKSEQFFGPGTRLTVL.

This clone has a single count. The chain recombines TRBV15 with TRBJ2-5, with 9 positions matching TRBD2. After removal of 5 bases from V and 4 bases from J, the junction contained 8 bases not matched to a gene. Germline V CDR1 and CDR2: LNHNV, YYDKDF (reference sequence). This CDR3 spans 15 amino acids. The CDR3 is CATSRALAGTETQYF. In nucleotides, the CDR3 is TGTGCCACCAGCCGAGCACTAGCGGGTACAGAGACCCAGTACTTC.

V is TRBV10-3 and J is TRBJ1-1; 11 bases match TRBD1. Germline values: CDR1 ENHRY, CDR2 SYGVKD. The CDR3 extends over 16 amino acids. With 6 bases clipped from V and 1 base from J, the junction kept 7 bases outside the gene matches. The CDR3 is CAISGTGGGSNTEAFF. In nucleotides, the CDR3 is TGTGCCATCAGCGGGACAGGGGGGGGATCGAACACTGAAGCTTTCTTT.

This CDR3 is CASSLAGSSSYEQYF. In DNA, the CDR3 is TGTGCCAGCAGTTTAGCGGGCTCAAGCTCCTACGAGCAGTACTTC. V and J are TRBV6-5 and TRBJ2-7; TRBD2 agrees at 7 bases. CDR1 MNHEY and CDR2 SVGAGI come from the germline V gene. The trim removed 4 bases at V and 0 bases at J, leaving 6 bases unmatched. The CDR3 has 15 residues.

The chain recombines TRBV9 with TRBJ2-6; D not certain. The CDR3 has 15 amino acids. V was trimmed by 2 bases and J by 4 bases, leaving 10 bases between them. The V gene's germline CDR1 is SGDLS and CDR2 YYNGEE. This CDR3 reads CASSVGLGGANVLTF. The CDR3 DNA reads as TGTGCCAGCAGCGTGGGCCTAGGGGGGGCCAACGTCCTGACTTTC.